These T cell receptor beta chains were read from a single sample in a study of siplizumab effects on memory and regulatory T cells. Only in-frame clones appear in the TCRdb table, and some are missing; sequencing was by immunoSEQ multiplex PCR. In the table there are 85,000 to 120,000 clones, 80% to 95% of which are singletons. The sequencing sample was made of CD4+ T cells sorted from blood. The receptors originated from a human donor in good health. The CDR3 runs from the conserved cysteine through the conserved F or W. The D gene is left open where the match is weak. The size of a clone is reported for some rows only, either as once, few or many, or as a class for expanded clones.

TRBV7-2	.	TRBJ1-4	.	CASSLTTGLRRTNEKLFF	TGTGCCAGCAGCTTAACGACTGGGCTTCGTAGAACTAATGAAAAACTGTTTTTT
TRBV6-1	TRBD2	TRBJ2-1	.	CASRLGLAAYNEQFF	TGTGCCAGCAGGTTGGGACTAGCGGCATACAATGAGCAGTTCTTC
TRBV18	TRBD2	TRBJ2-5	.	CASSTIGGEETQYF	TGTGCCAGCTCTACGATCGGGGGGGAAGAGACCCAGTACTTC
TRBV5-4	.	TRBJ2-1	few	CASSSRGATYNEQFF	TGTGCCAGCAGCTCCAGGGGAGCAACCTACAATGAGCAGTTCTTC
TRBV28	.	TRBJ2-7	.	CASSPREGAGIYEQYF	TGTGCCAGCAGTCCCCGGGAGGGGGCGGGAATTTACGAGCAGTACTTC
TRBV28	.	TRBJ2-5	few	CASWGTDTKETQYF	TGTGCCAGCTGGGGGACGGATACGAAGGAGACCCAGTACTTC
TRBV13	.	TRBJ2-6	.	CASSSRQPGANVLTF	TGTGCCAGCAGCTCCCGGCAGCCTGGGGCCAACGTCCTGACTTTC
TRBV7-3	TRBD2	TRBJ2-1	.	CASSFPPGAGGPHEQFF	TGTGCCAGCAGCTTCCCCCCTGGTGCGGGAGGGCCGCATGAGCAGTTCTTC
TRBV28	.	TRBJ2-1	.	CASSWYNEQFF	TGTGCCAGCAGTTGGTACAATGAGCAGTTCTTC
TRBV10-3	.	TRBJ1-1	once	CAISRDGENTEAFF	TGTGCCATCAGTCGAGACGGGGAGAACACTGAAGCTTTCTTT
TRBV9	.	TRBJ2-2	.	CASKRGQGNTGELFF	TGTGCCAGCAAACGGGGGCAAGGGAACACCGGGGAGCTGTTTTTT
TRBV5-1	TRBD1	TRBJ1-1	.	CPPGQVEDTEAFF	TGCCCACCGGGACAGGTGGAGGACACTGAAGCTTTCTTT
TRBV6-5	TRBD1	TRBJ2-3	.	CASRKQGSKSDTQYF	TGTGCCAGCAGAAAACAGGGGTCCAAATCAGATACGCAGTATTTT
TRBV21-1	.	TRBJ2-3	.	CASSTGWGQPTDTQYF	TGTGCCAGCAGCACCGGGTGGGGACAGCCCACAGATACGCAGTATTTT
TRBV5-4	.	TRBJ1-1	.	CASSLGQGGDTEAFF	TGTGCCAGCAGCTTGGGCCAGGGAGGGGACACTGAAGCTTTCTTT
TRBV5-6	.	TRBJ2-5	.	CASSSRGHRVLETQYF	TGTGCCAGCAGCTCCAGAGGACATCGGGTGTTGGAGACCCAGTACTTC
TRBV19	TRBD2	TRBJ2-1	.	CASRTLAGGGEQFF	TGTGCCAGTAGGACACTAGCGGGAGGAGGTGAGCAGTTCTTC
TRBV5-6	.	TRBJ2-6	.	CASSRRGAGANVLTF	TGTGCCAGCTCAAGGCGCGGTGCTGGGGCCAACGTCCTGACTTTC
TRBV5-6	.	TRBJ1-2	.	CASSLRRRGGYTF	TGTGCCAGCAGCTTGAGGAGACGCGGCGGCTACACCTTC
TRBV5-6	.	TRBJ2-2	.	CASSLSPGAGGELFF	TGTGCCAGCAGCCTATCACCAGGGGCGGGAGGGGAGCTGTTTTTT
TRBV10-3	.	TRBJ1-1	.	CAISKQVNTEAFF	TGTGCCATCAGTAAACAGGTGAACACTGAAGCTTTCTTT
TRBV5-4	.	TRBJ2-5	.	CASSLDGSPEETQYF	TGTGCCAGCAGCTTGGACGGGAGCCCCGAAGAGACCCAGTACTTC
TRBV19	.	TRBJ1-1	.	CASSRRIKGNTEAFF	TGTGCCAGTAGTAGGAGAATAAAAGGGAACACTGAAGCTTTCTTT
TRBV7-2	TRBD2	TRBJ2-7	once	CASSLRTSGRAVLYEQYF	TGTGCCAGCAGCTTACGGACTAGCGGGAGGGCCGTCCTGTACGAGCAGTACTTC
TRBV19	TRBD2	TRBJ2-1	.	CASQRTSASSYNEQFF	TGTGCCAGTCAACGGACTAGCGCGAGCTCCTACAATGAGCAGTTCTTC
TRBV11-3	TRBD1	TRBJ2-1	.	CASSRTGTGFGEQFF	TGTGCCAGCAGTAGGACCGGGACAGGGTTCGGTGAGCAGTTCTTC
TRBV19	.	TRBJ1-5	.	CASSPWRTYQPQHF	TGTGCCAGTAGTCCATGGAGAACTTATCAGCCCCAGCATTTT
TRBV4-1	TRBD2	TRBJ2-1	.	CASSSRGDWVGNEQFF	TGCGCCAGCAGCTCACGGGGGGACTGGGTGGGAAATGAGCAGTTCTTC
TRBV5-1	.	TRBJ2-3	.	CASSFDSTDTQYF	TGCGCCAGCAGCTTTGACAGCACAGATACGCAGTATTTT
TRBV30	TRBD1	TRBJ2-7	.	CAWSVWTGGEQYF	TGTGCCTGGAGTGTATGGACAGGGGGCGAGCAGTACTTC
TRBV11-3	TRBD1	TRBJ2-2	.	CASSPRAGQGDAGELFF	TGTGCCAGCAGCCCTCGGGCTGGACAGGGAGATGCCGGGGAGCTGTTTTTT
TRBV2	.	TRBJ1-4	.	CASSAEGATNEKLFF	TGTGCCAGCAGTGCCGAAGGGGCCACTAATGAAAAACTGTTTTTT
TRBV28	TRBD1	TRBJ1-1	.	CASSLTGTENTEAFF	TGTGCCAGCAGTTTAACTGGGACAGAGAACACTGAAGCTTTCTTT
TRBV19	.	TRBJ1-1	.	CASRLTGPSGAFF	TGTGCCAGTAGACTCACAGGGCCCTCCGGGGCTTTCTTT
TRBV7-9	.	TRBJ1-3	.	CASSTSSGNTIYF	TGTGCCAGCAGCACGAGCTCCGGAAACACCATATATTTT
TRBV11-3	.	TRBJ2-5	.	CASSLAAEGTQYF	TGTGCCAGCAGCTTAGCGGCGGAGGGAACCCAGTACTTC
TRBV4-1	.	TRBJ2-1	.	CASSQGSSRLVNNEQFF	TGCGCCAGCAGCCAAGGTAGTTCCAGACTAGTAAACAATGAGCAGTTCTTC
TRBV2	.	TRBJ2-5	.	CASSGVRGETQYF	TGTGCCAGCAGTGGGGTGCGAGGGGAGACCCAGTACTTC
TRBV7-9	.	TRBJ1-1	.	CASSYGAVIEAFF	TGTGCCAGCAGCTACGGGGCCGTAATTGAAGCTTTCTTT
TRBV7-9	TRBD2	TRBJ2-3	.	CASSLARLAPSTDTQYF	TGTGCCAGCAGCTTAGCGAGACTAGCTCCTAGCACAGATACGCAGTATTTT
TRBV7-3	.	TRBJ2-7	.	CASSLTSSSYEQYF	TGTGCCAGCAGCTTAACGAGTAGCTCCTACGAGCAGTACTTC
TRBV7-9	.	TRBJ2-3	.	CASSLYLRSGRGPKERYF	TGTGCCAGCAGCCTCTACTTAAGATCGGGGCGGGGACCCAAGGAGAGGTATTTT
TRBV30	TRBD2	TRBJ2-7	.	CAFITSGRGYEQYF	TGTGCCTTTATTACTAGCGGGAGGGGATACGAGCAGTACTTC
TRBV6-1	.	TRBJ1-1	.	CASSEGGHTEAFF	TGTGCCAGCAGTGAAGGGGGGCACACTGAAGCTTTCTTT
TRBV28	.	TRBJ1-2	.	CASSLIQIVGRPYGYTF	TGTGCCAGCAGTTTAATACAAATAGTCGGGAGACCTTATGGCTACACCTTC
TRBV18	.	TRBJ1-1	once	CASSPFRQSSLMNTEAFF	TGTGCCAGCTCACCATTCCGGCAGAGCAGCCTCATGAACACTGAAGCTTTCTTT
TRBV7-9	TRBD1	TRBJ1-3	.	CASSTGQPSSGNTIYF	TGTGCCAGCAGCACGGGACAGCCCTCCTCTGGAAACACCATATATTTT
TRBV6-5	TRBD1	TRBJ1-3	.	CASSSDRGNSGNTIYF	TGTGCCAGCAGTTCGGACAGGGGAAACTCTGGAAACACCATATATTTT
TRBV19	.	TRBJ1-1	.	CASLSGVLATEAFF	TGTGCCAGTCTTTCAGGGGTCCTTGCCACTGAAGCTTTCTTT
TRBV30	.	TRBJ1-1	.	CAWGGEGEAFF	TGTGCCTGGGGCGGAGAAGGGGAAGCTTTCTTT
TRBV6-1	TRBD1	TRBJ2-7	once	CASSEQGARTYEQYF	TGTGCCAGCAGTGAACAGGGGGCACGGACCTACGAGCAGTACTTC
TRBV6-1	TRBD1	TRBJ2-5	.	CASRQGVRQETQYF	TGTGCCAGCAGACAGGGGGTTCGGCAAGAGACCCAGTACTTC
TRBV7-9	.	TRBJ1-5	.	CASSLGSLDQPQHF	TGTGCCAGCAGCTTAGGCTCCCTTGATCAGCCCCAGCATTTT
TRBV11-2	TRBD2	TRBJ2-1	.	CASSLGGLGWNEQFF	TGTGCCAGCAGCTTAGGCGGACTAGGATGGAATGAGCAGTTCTTC
TRBV19	.	TRBJ2-3	.	CASSIGSPGGGTQYF	TGTGCCAGTAGTATTGGCTCACCCGGGGGAGGTACGCAGTATTTT